The 21 T cell receptor beta chains reported below all come from one sample, sequenced in a study of technical replicates of blood from a handful of donors. TCRdb's copy holds only in-frame clones and misses some; the assay was immunoSEQ multiplex PCR. The table includes 74,000 or so clones, about 96% detected once. The sample was T cells isolated from PBMCs. The source of these receptors is a human donor in good health.

The CDR3 here is CSASLGVEQYF. As DNA, the CDR3 is TGCAGTGCTAGCCTCGGGGTCGAGCAGTACTTC. The chain has TRBV20-1 and TRBJ2-7; D possibly corresponds to TRBD2 (5 bases). Germline assignment: CDR1 DFQATT and CDR2 SNEGSKA (reference sequence). The length of the CDR3 is 11 residues. V gave up 3 bases and J gave up 6 bases, with 9 bases separating them.

The V and J genes are TRBV5-1 and TRBJ2-7; a weak D match, TRBD1 (5 bases). V was pared by 5 bases and J by 0 bases, with 18 bases between. This CDR3 contains 16 residues. Germline lookup yields CDR1 SGHRS and CDR2 YFSETQ. CDR3 residues: CASSYRPQGSSYEQYF. CDR3 DNA sequence: TGCGCCAGCAGTTACAGACCCCAGGGAAGCTCCTACGAGCAGTACTTC.

V usage is TRBV7-9 and J usage is TRBJ2-1; 7 bases are shared with TRBD2. From germline, CDR1 is SEHNR and CDR2 FQNEAQ (reference sequence). The V gene end was trimmed by 5 bases and the J gene end by 8 bases; junction bases not matched to a gene: 18. The CDR3 covers 17 residues. CDR3 region: CASSPAHRGETVDEQFF. The DNA of the CDR3 is TGTGCCAGCAGCCCAGCACATCGGGGGGAAACTGTGGATGAGCAGTTCTTC.

The rearrangement joins TRBV7-3 to TRBJ2-1; no reliable D call. Trimming removed 5 bases at V and 4 bases at J, with 12 bases between. Germline V gives CDR1 SGHTA, CDR2 FQGTGA. The length of the CDR3 is 14 residues. The CDR3 DNA follows: TGTGCCAGCAGCCCCACTAACACATACAATGAGCAGTTCTTC. This codes for CASSPTNTYNEQFF. The full variable domain, in which reference TRBV7-3 and TRBJ2-1 provide the parts outside the CDR3, is GAGVSQTPSNKVTEKGKYVELRCDPISGHTALYWYRQSLGQGPEFLIYFQGTGAADDSGLPNDRFFAVRPEGSVSTLKIQRTERGDSAVYLCASSPTNTYNEQFFGPGTRLTVL.

The V and J genes are TRBV30 and TRBJ2-5, with D maybe TRBD2 (5 bases). This CDR3 spans 12 amino acids. Trimming left V 0 bases short and J 5 bases short, with 7 bases between. From germline, CDR1 is GTSNPN and CDR2 SVGIG (reference sequence). CDR3 coding DNA: TGTGCCTGGAGTGTACTAGGGGAGACCCAGTACTTC. Translating gives CAWSVLGETQYF.

The chain recombines TRBV19 with TRBJ2-3; D might be TRBD2 (6 bases). Germline CDR1 LNHDA, CDR2 SQIVND (reference sequence). The V and J ends lost 5 bases and 6 bases respectively, with 15 bases between them. This CDR3 region has 14 residues. CDR3 sequence: CASSHPGDADTQYF. The DNA for the CDR3 is TGTGCCAGTAGTCACCCGGGAGATGCCGATACGCAGTATTTT.

The chain uses TRBV19 and TRBJ2-2; possible D gene TRBD1, 6 bases. The germline V gene encodes CDR1 LNHDA and CDR2 SQIVND (reference sequence). The CDR3 is made up of 14 amino acids. The V gene lost 6 bases and the J gene lost 1 base, with 9 bases spanning the gap. The CDR3: CASRWGQNTGELFF. DNA of the CDR3: TGTGCCAGTAGATGGGGACAGAACACCGGGGAGCTGTTTTTT.

The chain carries TRBV5-1 and TRBJ2-1; 11 nucleotides line up with TRBD2. Germline V CDR1 and CDR2: SGHRS, YFSETQ. There are 16 residues in the CDR3. V lost 0 bases to trimming and J lost 6 bases; unmatched junction nucleotides: 5. CDR3 residues: CASSLAGLAGGNEQFF. DNA for the CDR3: TGCGCCAGCAGCTTGGCCGGCCTAGCGGGAGGCAATGAGCAGTTCTTC.

CDR3 sequence reads: CASSAGNSPYEQYF. The CDR3 region has the DNA TGTGCCAGCAGCGCGGGTAACTCTCCCTACGAGCAGTACTTC. The gene calls are TRBV11-3 and TRBJ2-7, with D tentatively TRBD2 (5 bases). The CDR3 extends over 14 amino acids. Germline CDR1 and CDR2: SGHNT and YENEEA. The V end lost 5 bases, the J end lost 2 bases, and 13 bases lay between the germline ends. Filled out from reference TRBV11-3 and TRBJ2-7, the complete variable domain reads EAGVVQSPRYKIIEKKQPVAFWCNPISGHNTLYWYLQNLGQGPELLIRYENEEAVDDSQLPKDRFSAERLKGVDSTLKIQPAELGDSAVYLCASSAGNSPYEQYFGPGTRLTVT.

The chain carries TRBV5-1 and TRBJ2-6, with a weak D call TRBD2 (5 bases). CDR3 length: 16 amino acids. Germline loops: CDR1 SGHRS, CDR2 YFSETQ. V was pared by 0 bases and J by 2 bases, with 9 bases between. The CDR3 region has the DNA TGCGCCAGCAGCTTGGTGGCGGGTGCTGGGGCCAACGTCCTGACTTTC. It yields the protein CASSLVAGAGANVLTF.

The chain links TRBV9 to TRBJ2-1; D is possibly TRBD2 (6 bases). The V gene's germline CDR1 is SGDLS and CDR2 YYNGEE. The CDR3 is 18 amino acids. V dropped 0 bases and J dropped 4 bases, with 20 bases sitting between them. The CDR3 bases are TGTGCCAGCAGCGTAGGATTTGATGGCGGAGGGATTTACAATGAGCAGTTCTTC. Encoded protein: CASSVGFDGGGIYNEQFF.

The V call is TRBV19, the J call TRBJ1-4; 12 positions match TRBD1. The germline V gene encodes CDR1 LNHDA and CDR2 SQIVND (reference sequence). CDR3 length: 19 residues. The V and J ends lost 6 bases and 2 bases, in that order; junction bases with no gene match: 13. The CDR3 nucleotides are TGTGCCAGTAGCCTCCCCTCCGGGACAGGGGGCTTGACTAATGAAAAACTGTTTTTT. This codes for CASSLPSGTGGLTNEKLFF.

The chain combines TRBV7-9 with TRBJ2-7; no clear D gene. Germline CDR1 reads SEHNR; CDR2 reads FQNEAQ (reference sequence). This CDR3 is 16 amino acids long. V lost 4 bases and J 1 base, leaving 17 bases between the germline ends. CDR3: CASSSAGLPTSYEQYF. In nucleotides, the CDR3 is TGTGCCAGCAGCTCGGCCGGTCTACCGACTTCCTACGAGCAGTACTTC.

The V and J genes are TRBV2 and TRBJ2-2, with D possibly matching TRBD1 (6 bases). Germline V CDR1 and CDR2: SNHLY, FYNNEI. Trimming left V 2 bases short and J 5 bases short, with 9 bases between. The CDR3 covers 14 residues. CDR3 residues: CASSEQGKTGELFF. The CDR3 coding sequence is TGTGCCAGCAGTGAACAGGGGAAGACCGGGGAGCTGTTTTTT.

The chain is built from TRBV19 and TRBJ1-4, with TRBD1 matching over 9 bases. The germline V gene encodes CDR1 LNHDA and CDR2 SQIVND (reference sequence). The CDR3 is made up of 19 amino acids. After removal of 3 bases from V and 0 bases from J, the junction contained 11 bases not matched to a gene. The CDR3 region has the DNA TGTGCCAGTAGTATTCTGGGACAGGGTTTGAGAGCAACTAATGAAAAACTGTTTTTT. It is translated as CASSILGQGLRATNEKLFF.

The V and J genes are TRBV7-9 and TRBJ2-3; D possibly corresponds to TRBD2 (6 bases). The germline V gene has CDR1 SEHNR and CDR2 FQNEAQ (reference sequence). The CDR3 consists of 15 residues. V lost 3 bases to trimming and J lost 2 bases, with 12 bases between them. The CDR3 sequence is CASSFGGVLTDTQYF. The DNA for the CDR3 is TGTGCCAGCAGCTTTGGCGGGGTCCTCACAGATACGCAGTATTTT.

This clone was counted a single time. The chain is built from TRBV20-1 and TRBJ2-7; D is unclear. The CDR3 has 10 residues. The ends were cut back, 1 base at V and 5 bases at J, with 3 bases in the middle. Germline V lookup: CDR1 DFQATT, CDR2 SNEGSKA (reference sequence). CDR3 region: CSARGDEQYF. Here the CDR3 DNA reads TGCAGTGCTAGAGGAGACGAGCAGTACTTC.

The chain uses TRBV7-2 and TRBJ2-5; no clear D gene. Trimming took 3 bases from V and 0 from J, leaving 5 bases between them. The germline gives CDR1 SGHTA, CDR2 FQGNSA. CDR3 length equals 13 residues. In DNA, the CDR3 is TGTGCCAGCAGCTTCTTGTACCAAGAGACCCAGTACTTC. Translated: CASSFLYQETQYF.

The V and J genes are TRBV5-1 and TRBJ2-7, with a tentative D call TRBD1 (6 bases). Germline-derived CDR1 and CDR2 are SGHRS and YFSETQ. V was shortened by 0 bases and J by 5 bases, with 15 bases between the two germline ends. This CDR3 is 15 amino acids long. The CDR3 sequence is CASSLATRGTDEQYF. The CDR3 DNA reads as TGCGCCAGCAGCTTGGCCACTAGGGGGACCGACGAGCAGTACTTC.

The chain couples TRBV2 to TRBJ1-2; D not resolved. The CDR3 length is 13 residues. Trimming took 5 bases from V and 8 from J, leaving 15 bases between them. The germline CDR1 and CDR2 sequences are SNHLY and FYNNEI. The chain's CDR3 is CASSTAQTTGYTF. The CDR3, as DNA: TGTGCCAGCAGTACAGCGCAGACTACGGGCTACACCTTC.

V usage is TRBV6-6 and J usage is TRBJ2-1; 9 bases are shared with TRBD2. CDR3 length: 16 residues. V was clipped by 5 bases and J by 5 bases; unmatched bases: 10. Looked up from germline, CDR1 is MNHNY and CDR2 is SVGAGI (reference sequence). DNA for the CDR3: TGTGCCAGCAGTAAGCATTTGGGACTAGCAGACAATGAGCAGTTCTTC. This gives the protein CASSKHLGLADNEQFF.